Below are 15 T cell receptor beta chains sequenced from a single sample in a study of cytomegalovirus exposure and HLA in healthy donors. In the PCR, 60 Vbeta and 13 Jbeta primers were used. Assay: immunoSEQ multiplex PCR; the TCRdb copy retains only in-frame clones and omits some. The sample contains around 140,000 clones, about 80% of which appear only once. Sequenced: PBMCs. All receptors come from a man in his forties in good health and CMV-seronegative.

The sample holds a few counts of this clone. The chain recombines TRBV19 with TRBJ2-7; 7 bases fit TRBD2. Trimming at V came to 1 base and at J to 5 bases, leaving 2 bases not matched to a gene. The germline V gene has CDR1 LNHDA and CDR2 SQIVND (reference sequence). The CDR3 totals 13 residues. In DNA, the CDR3 is TGTGCCAGTAGTATAGTGGGGGGGAACGAGCAGTACTTC. The encoded protein is CASSIVGGNEQYF.

The chain joins TRBV27 to TRBJ2-1; 10 bases line up with TRBD2. V lost 7 bases and J lost 6; bases outside the gene matches: 12. The V gene's germline CDR1 is MNHEY and CDR2 SMNVEV (reference sequence). The CDR3 runs to 16 residues. The CDR3 sequence: CASNPQASGSGNEQFF. In DNA, the CDR3 is TGTGCCAGCAACCCTCAGGCTAGCGGGAGTGGCAATGAGCAGTTCTTC.

The genes are TRBV10-3 and TRBJ1-5; D call uncertain. V lost 0 bases and J lost 9, with 9 bases in between. There are 13 residues in the CDR3. Looked up from germline, CDR1 is ENHRY and CDR2 is SYGVKD. CDR3 loop: CAISESLVGPQHF. For the CDR3, the DNA is TGTGCCATCAGTGAGTCCCTAGTGGGGCCCCAGCATTTT.

The gene calls are TRBV6-5 and TRBJ2-7, with a tentative D call TRBD1 (5 bases). The V gene lost 0 bases and the J gene lost 2 bases, with 14 bases spanning the gap. The CDR3 is 16 residues long. Germline V CDR1 and CDR2: MNHEY, SVGAGI. The CDR3 reads CASSYSTGNTAYEQYF. The DNA of the CDR3 is TGTGCCAGCAGTTACTCCACAGGAAATACAGCCTACGAGCAGTACTTC.

This sequence joins TRBV5-6 and TRBJ1-6; 7 bases are shared with TRBD1. Germline assignment: CDR1 SGHDT and CDR2 YYEEEE. This CDR3 is 16 amino acids long. The J segment lost 3 bases and the V segment lost 4 bases, leaving 7 bases of the junction unmatched. CDR3 DNA: TGTGCCAGCAGCCCGACAGGGAGTCGCTATAATTCACCCCTCCACTTT. It is translated as CASSPTGSRYNSPLHF.

This clone was recorded a few times. The CDR3 loop is CASSKSARLAGSYEQYF. CDR3 nucleotide sequence: TGTGCCAGCAGCAAATCTGCGCGGCTAGCGGGATCCTACGAGCAGTACTTC. V is TRBV7-6 and J is TRBJ2-7; 9 nucleotides agree with TRBD2. Germline V gene lookup returns CDR1 SGHVS and CDR2 FNYEAQ. Trimming took 5 bases from V and 1 from J; bases not matched to a gene: 12. This CDR3 has 17 amino acids.

The CDR3 here is CASSDPPKLSQGSDEKLFF. DNA for the CDR3: TGTGCCAGTAGTGATCCCCCTAAACTGTCTCAGGGGAGCGATGAAAAACTGTTTTTT. The chain carries TRBV19 and TRBJ1-4; D is perhaps TRBD1 (6 bases). Between the trimmed V and J ends, which lost 5 bases and 6 bases, there was a span of 28 bases. Germline V gene data show CDR1 as LNHDA and CDR2 as SQIVND (reference sequence). The CDR3 sequence is 19 residues long. The full variable domain, rest sourced from reference TRBV19 and TRBJ1-4, is DGGITQSPKYLFRKEGQNVTLSCEQNLNHDAMYWYRQDPGQGLRLIYYSQIVNDFQKGDIAEGYSVSREKKESFPLTVTSAQKNPTAFYLCASSDPPKLSQGSDEKLFFGSGTQLSVL.

This chain links TRBV29-1 with TRBJ2-1; D may be TRBD1 (6 bases). The CDR3 runs 18 residues. Germline CDR1 SQVTM, CDR2 ANQGSEA. The ends were cut back, 4 bases at V and 10 bases at J, with 32 bases in the middle. The CDR3: CSVGRVNGPQMGAGEQFF. DNA for the CDR3: TGCAGCGTTGGGAGAGTTAATGGCCCCCAGATGGGGGCTGGAGAGCAGTTCTTC.

The J gene is TRBJ2-1, the V gene TRBV11-1; tentatively, D is TRBD1 (6 bases). Trimming took off 5 bases at V and 0 bases at J, with 20 bases between the two ends. The CDR3 is 18 amino acids. The germline V gene has CDR1 SGHAT and CDR2 FQDESV (reference sequence). The CDR3 here is CASSPEGTIFFSYNEQFF. The CDR3 nucleotides read TGTGCCAGCAGCCCAGAAGGGACAATTTTTTTCTCCTACAATGAGCAGTTCTTC. Full variable domain (rest looked up from reference TRBV11-1 and TRBJ2-1): EAEVAQSPRYKITEKSQAVAFWCDPISGHATLYWYRQILGQGPELLVQFQDESVVDDSQLPKDRFSAERLKGVDSTLKIQPAELGDSAMYLCASSPEGTIFFSYNEQFFGPGTRLTVL.

Of note for this clone: At one end, the junction sequence differs from germline, possibly due to a read error. The CDR3 protein is CASGLDFTGVDETQYF. CDR3 nucleotides: TGTGCCAGCGGCTTGGATTTTACGGGAGTTGATGAGACCCAGTACTTC. The chain links TRBV5-4 to TRBJ2-5; maybe TRBD2 (6 bases). CDR1 is SGHNT and CDR2 is YYREEE in the germline V gene (reference sequence). The CDR3 runs 16 residues.

This chain joins TRBV7-9 and TRBJ1-1; 9 bases map to TRBD1. V was pared by 4 bases and J by 6 bases, with 12 bases of the junction left unmatched. From germline, CDR1 is SEHNR and CDR2 FQNEAQ (reference sequence). CDR3 length: 16 residues. The CDR3 DNA follows: TGTGCCAGCAGCTCCTCCGGGACAGGGCTATACGCTGAAGCTTTCTTT. Translating gives CASSSSGTGLYAEAFF.

This clone has just one count. The J gene is TRBJ2-5, the V gene TRBV19; 9 positions agree with TRBD2. Germline CDR1 is LNHDA and CDR2 is SQIVND (reference sequence). The trim removed 5 bases at V and 0 bases at J, leaving 4 bases unmatched. CDR3 length equals 15 residues. CDR3 DNA sequence: TGTGCCAGTAGTGGTGCTAGCGGGAACCAAGAGACCCAGTACTTC. It encodes CASSGASGNQETQYF.

The V gene is TRBV11-2, the J gene TRBJ1-3; TRBD1 matches 11 bases. V shed 5 bases, J shed 8 bases, and the junction held 5 bases outside the gene matches. CDR1 and CDR2 from the germline V gene are SGHAT and FQNNGV. CDR3 length: 14 residues. CDR3 coding DNA: TGTGCCAGCAGCCCCGGGACAGGGGGGGACACCATATATTTT. It is translated as CASSPGTGGDTIYF. Combining the CDR3 with reference TRBV11-2 and TRBJ1-3 gives the whole variable domain EAGVAQSPRYKIIEKRQSVAFWCNPISGHATLYWYQQILGQGPKLLIQFQNNGVVDDSQLPKDRFSAERLKGVDSTLKIQPAKLEDSAVYLCASSPGTGGDTIYFGEGSWLTVV.

J is TRBJ2-1 and V is TRBV6-5; 12 bases line up with TRBD2. The CDR3 runs to 16 residues. The ends lost 4 bases at V and 9 bases at J; junction bases unmatched: 10. Germline lookup yields CDR1 MNHEY and CDR2 SVGAGI. This CDR3 reads CASSSLPSGGASEQFF. CDR3 DNA: TGTGCCAGCAGTTCCCTCCCTAGCGGGGGGGCCAGTGAGCAGTTCTTC.

V gene TRBV19 combines with J gene TRBJ2-1; 13 bases agree with TRBD2. The CDR3 loop spans 19 amino acids. Per germline, CDR1 LNHDA and CDR2 SQIVND (reference sequence). Trimming cost V 7 bases and J 4 bases; bases outside gene matches: 16. The CDR3 is CASKDSSLAGGRGYNEQFF. In nucleotides, the CDR3 is TGTGCCAGTAAAGACAGCTCACTAGCGGGGGGGAGGGGGTACAATGAGCAGTTCTTC. Combining the CDR3 with reference TRBV19 and TRBJ2-1 gives the whole variable domain DGGITQSPKYLFRKEGQNVTLSCEQNLNHDAMYWYRQDPGQGLRLIYYSQIVNDFQKGDIAEGYSVSREKKESFPLTVTSAQKNPTAFYLCASKDSSLAGGRGYNEQFFGPGTRLTVL.